This TCR beta chain came from a study of blood T cell repertoires in COVID-19. The overall study: Material from acute and convalescent COVID-19 was sourced from the United States, Italy and Spain. Sources were T cells, B-cell-depleted T cells, or PBMCs; the material itself was cDNA or gDNA.

Per the original data handling: Reference gene primer amplification gave nucleated cell count estimates. Profiled with immunoSEQ multiplex PCR; TCRdb holds only in-frame clones, not every one. The V and J calls and clone size were taken over from that table, and D and trimming were inferred from the DNA. The sample includes roughly 59,000 clones, approximately 73% of them seen just once. Sequenced: peripheral blood. The sequence was collected from a woman in her forties or fifties with active or convalescent COVID-19.

The CDR3 loop reads CASSEEGGGYTF. CDR3 DNA sequence: TGTGCCAGCAGCGAGGAGGGAGGCGGCTACACCTTC. The chain has TRBV12-3 or TRBV12-4 and TRBJ1-2; D not certain. V gave up 6 bases and J gave up 8 bases, with 13 bases separating them. The CDR3 sequence is 12 residues long.